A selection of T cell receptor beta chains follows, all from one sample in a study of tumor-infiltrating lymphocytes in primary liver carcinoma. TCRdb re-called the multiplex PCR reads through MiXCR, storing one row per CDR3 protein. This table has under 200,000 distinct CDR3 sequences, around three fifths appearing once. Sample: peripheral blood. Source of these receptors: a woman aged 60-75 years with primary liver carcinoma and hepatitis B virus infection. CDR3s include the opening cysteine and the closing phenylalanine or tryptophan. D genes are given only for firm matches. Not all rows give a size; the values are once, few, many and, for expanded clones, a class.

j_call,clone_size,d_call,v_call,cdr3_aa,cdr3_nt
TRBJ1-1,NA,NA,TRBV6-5,CVSSLNPFTGAFF,TGTGTCAGCAGTTTGAACCCGTTCACTGGAGCTTTCTTT
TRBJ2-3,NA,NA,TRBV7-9,CASSLRAGTGTDTQYF,TGTGCCAGCAGCCTCCGCGCGGGAACTGGCACAGATACGCAGTATTTT
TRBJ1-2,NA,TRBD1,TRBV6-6,CASSRDRVSYGYIF,TGTGCCAGCAGCCGCGACAGGGTGTCCTATGGCTACATCTTC
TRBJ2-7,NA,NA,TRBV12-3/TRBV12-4,CVSSTGSSYEQYF,TGTGTCAGCAGTACAGGGAGCTCCTACGAGCAGTACTTC
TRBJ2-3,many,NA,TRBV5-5,CASSWEVTTDTQYF,TGTGCCAGCAGCTGGGAGGTTACGACAGATACGCAGTATTTT
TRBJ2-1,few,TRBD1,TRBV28,CASSQPGQGFGEQFF,TGTGCCAGCAGTCAACCGGGACAGGGGTTCGGTGAGCAGTTCTTC
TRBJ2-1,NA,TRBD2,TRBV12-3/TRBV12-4,CASNSNVGLAGGPHCNEQFF,TGTGCCAGCAATTCCAACGTAGGACTAGCGGGAGGGCCTCATTGCAATGAGCAGTTCTTC
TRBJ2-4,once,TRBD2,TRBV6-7,CGSSFGTSGSLVKNIQYF,TGTGGCAGCAGTTTCGGGACTAGCGGATCACTAGTCAAAAACATTCAGTACTTC
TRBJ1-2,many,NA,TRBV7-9,CASSLGDGYTF,TGTGCCAGCAGCTTAGGCGATGGCTACACCTTC
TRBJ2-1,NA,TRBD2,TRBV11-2,CASISGTSAYNGQFF,TGTGCCAGCATCTCGGGGACTAGCGCCTACAATGGGCAGTTCTTC
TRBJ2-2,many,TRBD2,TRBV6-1,CASSEQAGVNTGELFF,TGTGCCAGCAGTGAACAAGCGGGAGTGAACACCGGGGAGCTGTTTTTT
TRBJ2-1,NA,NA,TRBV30,CAWAPSYNKQFF,TGTGCCTGGGCCCCCTCCTACAATAAGCAGTTCTTC
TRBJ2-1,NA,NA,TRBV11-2,CASSRYHSSYNEQIF,TGTGCCAGCAGCAGGTACCATAGCTCCTACAATGAGCAGATCTTC
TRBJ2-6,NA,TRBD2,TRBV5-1,CASSLGYSGSSGANVLTF,TGCGCCAGCAGCTTGGGATATAGCGGGAGTTCTGGGGCCAACGTCCTGACTTTC
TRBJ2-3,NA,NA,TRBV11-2,CVSSLTNCAGLHTVTQYF,TGTGTCAGCAGCTTAACGAACTGTGCGGGACTGCACACAGTTACGCAGTATTTT
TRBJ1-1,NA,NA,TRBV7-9,CASSLGLGAGAFF,TGTGCCAGCAGCTTAGGCCTGGGGGCGGGGGCTTTCTTT
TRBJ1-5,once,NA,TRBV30,CVWSPSRGQPQHF,TGTGTCTGGAGTCCGTCGCGGGGTCAGCCCCAGCATTTT
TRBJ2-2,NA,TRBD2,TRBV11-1,CASSLSGRAHTGELLF,TGTGCCAGCAGCCTTAGCGGGAGGGCCCACACCGGGGAACTGCTTTTT
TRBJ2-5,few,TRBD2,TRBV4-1,CASSQVGSRGGRRETQYF,TGCGCCAGCAGCCAAGTGGGGAGTAGGGGCGGGAGGAGAGAGACCCAGTACTTC
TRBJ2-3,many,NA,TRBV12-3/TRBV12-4,CASSFFLAGGQEGDTQYF,TGTGCCAGCAGTTTCTTTCTCGCGGGCGGCCAGGAGGGCGATACGCAGTATTTT
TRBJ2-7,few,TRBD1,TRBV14,CASSLPGQFSYEQYF,TGTGCCAGCAGCCTTCCGGGACAGTTCTCCTACGAGCAGTACTTC
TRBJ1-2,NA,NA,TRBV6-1,CASSTKGGTCGYTF,TGTGCCAGCAGTACGAAGGGGGGGACGTGTGGCTACACCTTC
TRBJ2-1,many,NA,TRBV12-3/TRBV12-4,CASSASGLYNEQFF,TGTGCCAGCAGTGCGAGCGGCCTCTACAATGAGCAGTTCTTC
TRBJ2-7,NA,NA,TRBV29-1,CSVRGGLGTYEQYF,TGCAGCGTCAGAGGGGGGCTAGGGACCTACGAGCAGTACTTC
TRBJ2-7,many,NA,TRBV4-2,CASSQDGLTVSEQYF,TGTGCCAGCAGCCAAGATGGACTGACCGTAAGCGAGCAGTACTTC
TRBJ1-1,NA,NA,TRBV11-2,CAIADTIPRNTEAFF,TGTGCCATCGCCGACACTATCCCTCGAAACACTGAAGCTTTCTTT
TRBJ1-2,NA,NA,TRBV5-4,CASSPQRGHANYGYTF,TGTGCCAGCAGCCCCCAAAGAGGACATGCCAACTATGGCTACACCTTC
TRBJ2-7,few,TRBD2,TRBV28,CASSPYGLAGDREQYF,TGTGCCAGCAGCCCCTATGGACTAGCGGGAGATCGCGAGCAGTACTTC
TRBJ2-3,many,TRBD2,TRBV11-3,CASSRWVAGEDSTDTQYF,TGTGCCAGCAGCCGTTGGGTAGCGGGAGAAGATAGCACAGATACGCAGTATTTT
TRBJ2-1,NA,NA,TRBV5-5,CASNLGTAHYNEQFF,TGTGCCAGCAACCTCGGGACTGCCCACTACAATGAGCAGTTCTTC
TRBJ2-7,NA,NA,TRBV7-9,CTSSSIMISYEQYF,TGTACCAGCAGCTCAATCATGATCTCCTACGAGCAGTACTTC
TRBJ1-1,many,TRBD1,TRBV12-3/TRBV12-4,CASRDRESTEAFF,TGTGCCAGCAGGGACAGGGAAAGCACTGAAGCTTTCTTT
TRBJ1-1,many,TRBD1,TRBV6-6,CASDRARNTEAFF,TGTGCCAGCGACAGGGCGCGGAACACTGAAGCTTTCTTT
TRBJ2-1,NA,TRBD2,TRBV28,CASRRRTSGPSNDEQFF,TGTGCCAGCCGAAGAAGGACTAGCGGGCCGTCCAACGATGAGCAGTTCTTC
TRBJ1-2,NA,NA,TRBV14,CASSLNRDRAGYTF,TGTGCCAGCAGCCTAAACAGGGACCGTGCCGGCTACACCTTC
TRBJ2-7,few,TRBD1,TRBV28,CASRRQGPYEQYF,TGTGCCAGCCGGAGACAGGGTCCCTACGAGCAGTACTTC
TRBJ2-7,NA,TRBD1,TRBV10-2,CAGFRPGQGFNEQYF,TGCGCCGGCTTCCGGCCGGGACAGGGTTTTAACGAGCAGTACTTC
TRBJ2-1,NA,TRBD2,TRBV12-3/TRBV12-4,CAIRPRLAGGVYNEQFF,TGTGCCATCAGACCCAGACTAGCGGGAGGGGTATACAATGAGCAGTTCTTC
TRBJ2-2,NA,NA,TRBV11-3,CASNPVGTAGELFF,TGTGCTAGCAACCCCGTAGGAACCGCCGGGGAGCTGTTTTTT
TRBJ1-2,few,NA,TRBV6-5,CASSYYSRDTANYGYTF,TGTGCCAGCAGTTACTACTCTCGGGACACAGCTAACTATGGCTACACCTTC
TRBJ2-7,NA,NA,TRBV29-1,CSVGSRAYEQNF,TGCAGCGTTGGATCCAGGGCCTACGAGCAGAACTTC
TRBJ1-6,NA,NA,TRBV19,CASSIQGGNSPLHF,TGTGCCAGTAGTATCCAGGGAGGCAATTCACCCCTCCACTTT
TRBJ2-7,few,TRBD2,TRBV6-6,CASNQGGSESYEQYF,TGTGCCAGCAACCAGGGCGGGAGCGAGTCCTACGAGCAGTACTTC
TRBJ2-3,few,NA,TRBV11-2,CASSLDREDTQCF,TGTGCCAGCAGCTTAGATCGTGAAGATACGCAATGTTTT
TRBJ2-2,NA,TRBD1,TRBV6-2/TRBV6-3,CGSSPYRGTGELFF,TGTGGCAGCAGTCCATACAGGGGTACAGGGGAGCTGTTTTTT